Listed below are T cell receptor beta chains from one sample, sequenced in a study of T cells after yellow fever vaccination. TCRdb fed the 5' RACE reads into MiXCR, producing one record per CDR3 protein. The sample contains fewer than 450,000 distinct CDR3 sequences, around a tenth of which appear only once. The starting material was PBMCs, obtained on the day of the first yellow fever vaccination. The receptors were gathered from a man aged 18 to 29 who received the YFV17D yellow fever vaccine. Each CDR3 is given with its conserved first and last residue. D genes are given only for firm matches. Size values are once, few and many counts, or a class for expanded clones, and some rows have none.

size | D | length | J | V | CDR3 | DNA
- | - | 12 | TRBJ1-2 | TRBV24-1 | CATGRESGGYTF | TGTGCCACCGGAAGGGAATCAGGCGGCTACACCTTC
few | - | 14 | TRBJ1-2 | TRBV7-2 | CASSLRQSYYGYTF | TGTGCCAGCAGCTTAAGACAATCTTATTATGGCTACACCTTC
few | - | 12 | TRBJ1-1 | TRBV11-2 | CASSLGTDEAFF | TGTGCCAGCAGCTTAGGGACAGATGAGGCTTTCTTT
few | - | 14 | TRBJ1-2 | TRBV4-3 | CASSQETRNYGYTF | TGCGCCAGCAGCCAAGAAACCCGAAACTATGGCTACACCTTC
many | - | 13 | TRBJ2-5 | TRBV18 | CASSPGLRETQYF | TGTGCCAGCTCACCTGGACTAAGAGAGACCCAGTACTTC
few | - | 12 | TRBJ1-6 | TRBV7-2 | CASRQENSPLHF | TGTGCCAGCAGACAAGAGAATTCACCCCTCCACTTT
- | - | 12 | TRBJ2-1 | TRBV7-2 | CASSLAIRSQFF | TGTGCCAGCAGCTTAGCGATACGGTCGCAGTTCTTC
- | - | 13 | TRBJ2-5 | TRBV7-2 | CASREVGGETQYF | TGTGCCAGCAGAGAAGTAGGAGGAGAGACCCAGTACTTC
few | - | 14 | TRBJ1-2 | TRBV7-2 | CASSPTEQDYGYTF | TGTGCCAGCAGCCCGACGGAACAGGACTATGGCTACACCTTC
few | TRBD2 | 15 | TRBJ2-1 | TRBV5-1 | CASSFGASGNNEQFF | TGCGCCAGCAGCTTCGGGGCTAGCGGGAACAATGAGCAGTTCTTC
few | TRBD2 | 15 | TRBJ2-3 | TRBV12-3/TRBV12-4 | CASRYLAVSTDTQYF | TGTGCCAGCAGATACCTAGCGGTTAGCACAGATACGCAGTATTTT
- | TRBD1 | 14 | TRBJ1-1 | TRBV19 | CASSIRTGGTEAFF | TGTGCCAGTAGTATCCGGACAGGGGGGACTGAAGCTTTCTTT
few | - | 15 | TRBJ1-1 | TRBV7-2 | CASSLMVFGNTEAFF | TGTGCCAGCAGCTTAATGGTTTTCGGGAACACTGAAGCTTTCTTT
- | - | 15 | TRBJ2-3 | TRBV7-7 | CASSSNGIDGSTQYF | TGTGCTAGCAGCTCAAACGGGATAGACGGATCGACGCAGTATTTT
many | TRBD2 | 15 | TRBJ2-1 | TRBV7-2 | CASSSRTSGGNEQFF | TGTGCCAGCAGCTCTCGGACTAGCGGGGGGAATGAGCAGTTCTTC
- | TRBD2 | 16 | TRBJ2-1 | TRBV5-4 | CASSLKLAGGYNEQFF | TGTGCCAGCAGCTTAAAACTAGCGGGGGGCTACAATGAGCAGTTCTTC
- | TRBD1 | 15 | TRBJ1-4 | TRBV15 | CATSSTQGAWEKLFF | TGTGCCACCAGCAGTACGCAGGGGGCTTGGGAAAAACTGTTTTTT
many | - | 15 | TRBJ2-2 | TRBV5-1 | CASSLSYGGTGELFF | TGCGCCAGCAGCTTGTCCTACGGGGGCACCGGGGAGCTGTTTTTT
few | - | 15 | TRBJ1-5 | TRBV5-1 | CASSLLGDPNQPQHF | TGCGCCAGCAGCCTCCTGGGGGATCCCAATCAGCCCCAGCATTTT
few | - | 14 | TRBJ2-5 | TRBV5-1 | CASSPVRGKETQYF | TGCGCCAGCAGCCCAGTTCGCGGGAAAGAGACCCAGTACTTC
few | TRBD2 | 19 | TRBJ2-2 | TRBV11-1 | CASSLIGLAAPGGTGELFF | TGTGCCAGCAGCTTAATCGGACTAGCGGCGCCGGGGGGCACCGGGGAGCTGTTTTTT
- | - | 19 | TRBJ2-2 | TRBV4-1 | CASSQDLTAGTPETGELFF | TGCGCCAGCAGCCAAGATCTTACGGCAGGGACTCCAGAGACCGGGGAGCTGTTTTTT
many | TRBD2 | 15 | TRBJ2-7 | TRBV20-1 | CSARIGTSAFGEQYF | TGCAGTGCTAGAATCGGGACTAGCGCGTTCGGGGAGCAGTACTTC
- | TRBD1 | 14 | TRBJ2-2 | TRBV7-3 | CASSFGQGTGELFF | TGTGCCAGCAGCTTCGGACAGGGTACCGGGGAGCTGTTTTTT
- | - | 15 | TRBJ2-7 | TRBV2 | CASRSRRGFTYEQYF | TGTGCCAGCAGGTCCCGAAGAGGGTTTACCTACGAGCAGTACTTC
once | - | 14 | TRBJ1-3 | TRBV7-6 | CASSLEAKGNTIYF | TGTGCCAGCAGCTTAGAGGCAAAGGGAAACACCATATATTTT
few | - | 19 | TRBJ2-1 | TRBV5-1 | CASSLFGAAGRSSYNEQFF | TGCGCCAGCAGCTTGTTTGGGGCCGCGGGCCGCAGCTCCTACAATGAGCAGTTCTTC
- | - | 14 | TRBJ2-5 | TRBV6-1 | CASRAGKGGETQYF | TGTGCCAGCAGGGCCGGGAAAGGAGGAGAGACCCAGTACTTC
few | - | 14 | TRBJ1-4 | TRBV7-6 | CASSLEQGVEKLFF | TGTGCCAGCAGCTTAGAACAGGGAGTCGAAAAACTGTTTTTT
many | TRBD1 | 14 | TRBJ1-6 | TRBV9 | CASSRGQTNSPLHF | TGTGCCAGCAGCCGGGGACAGACTAATTCACCCCTCCACTTT
few | - | 12 | TRBJ2-1 | TRBV7-7 | CASSDQGSVQFF | TGTGCCAGCAGCGACCAGGGTTCCGTGCAGTTCTTC